The next 32 T cell receptor beta chains were all read from a single sample in a study of blood T cell repertoires in COVID-19. Profiling relied on immunoSEQ multiplex PCR, and the TCRdb table lists in-frame clones only, not all of them. The table includes approximately 54,000 clones, 86% detected once. The specimen was peripheral blood. These receptors were taken from a man aged 80 or over with active COVID-19.

The chain carries TRBV24-1 and TRBJ1-6, with 8 bases matching TRBD1. The CDR3 sequence is 23 residues long. The ends lost 0 bases at V and 0 bases at J; junction bases unmatched: 18. Germline-derived CDR1 and CDR2 are KGHDR and SFDVKD. CDR3 coding DNA: TGTGCCACCAGTGATTTGCGAGTAGCAATCGGGACAGGTCCGAGCTCCTATAATTCACCCCTCCACTTT. Protein sequence: CATSDLRVAIGTGPSSYNSPLHF.

The rearrangement joins TRBV11-3 to TRBJ1-3; D remains unclear. Trimming took 5 bases from V and 3 from J, leaving 8 bases between them. From germline, CDR1 is SGHNT and CDR2 YENEEA. The CDR3 runs to 13 residues. The CDR3 reads CASSTGSGNTIYF. CDR3 DNA sequence: TGTGCCAGCAGCACGGGGAGTGGAAACACCATATATTTT. Complete variable domain (other parts from reference TRBV11-3 and TRBJ1-3): EAGVVQSPRYKIIEKKQPVAFWCNPISGHNTLYWYLQNLGQGPELLIRYENEEAVDDSQLPKDRFSAERLKGVDSTLKIQPAELGDSAVYLCASSTGSGNTIYFGEGSWLTVV.

The chain is built from TRBV7-2 and TRBJ2-1; 13 bases align to TRBD2. The CDR3 spans 19 residues. The V segment lost 5 bases and the J segment 0 bases; nucleotides outside the gene matches: 10. Germline V gene lookup returns CDR1 SGHTA and CDR2 FQGNSA. CDR3 nucleotides: TGTGCCAGCAGCGCGACCGGGACTAGCGGGACCTCCTCCTACAATGAGCAGTTCTTC. Its translation: CASSATGTSGTSSYNEQFF.

The rearrangement links TRBV3-1 (or the pseudogene TRBV3-2) to TRBJ2-6; TRBD1 agrees at 8 bases. The CDR3 runs 18 residues. The ends lost 4 bases at V and 0 bases at J; junction bases unmatched: 8. From germline, CDR1 is LGHDT and CDR2 YNNKEL (reference sequence). DNA of the CDR3: TGTGCCAGCAGCCTTTTGTCCAGGGGGCTCTCTGGGGCCAACGTCCTGACTTTC. Residues: CASSLLSRGLSGANVLTF.

The CDR3 DNA reads as TGTGCCAGCTCACCAACAGGGGAGGAAGAGACCCAGTACTTC. Its protein is CASSPTGEEETQYF. This chain links TRBV18 with TRBJ2-5, with TRBD1 as a possible D gene (7 bases). From germline, CDR1 is KGHSH and CDR2 LQKENI. Trimming stripped 2 bases from V and 3 bases from J, with 10 bases between. The CDR3 has 14 amino acids.

The rearrangement joins TRBV7-2 to TRBJ2-1, with 9 bases fitting TRBD1. The CDR3 spans 16 residues. Trimming took 4 bases from V and 1 from J; bases not matched to a gene: 5. Per the germline V gene, CDR1 is SGHTA and CDR2 is FQGNSA. The CDR3 protein is CASSSGQGWSYNEQFF. The CDR3 DNA sequence: TGTGCCAGCAGCTCCGGACAGGGGTGGTCCTACAATGAGCAGTTCTTC.

This clone was seen only a few times. The J gene is TRBJ2-5, the V gene TRBV6-2 or TRBV6-3; TRBD1 matches 9 bases. From germline, CDR1 is MNHEY and CDR2 SVGEGT. The CDR3 loop spans 15 amino acids. Unmatched junction bases numbered 5, after V lost 5 bases and J lost 1 base. CDR3: CASSKAGQGQETQYF. The CDR3 coding sequence is TGTGCCAGCAGTAAGGCGGGACAGGGCCAAGAGACCCAGTACTTC.

This chain joins TRBV7-2 and TRBJ1-3; no definite D call. The CDR3 totals 13 residues. Between the trimmed V and J ends, which lost 3 bases and 4 bases, there was a span of 7 bases. Germline V gives CDR1 SGHTA, CDR2 FQGNSA. CDR3 nucleotide sequence: TGTGCCAGCAGCTTCGCGTCGGGAAACACCATATATTTT. Translating gives CASSFASGNTIYF. Based on the CDR3 plus reference TRBV7-2 and TRBJ1-3, the full variable domain is GAGVSQSPSNKVTEKGKDVELRCDPISGHTALYWYRQSLGQGLEFLIYFQGNSAPDKSGLPSDRFSAERTGGSVSTLTIQRTQQEDSAVYLCASSFASGNTIYFGEGSWLTVV.

The CDR3 DNA is TGTGCCAGCAGTCCCGGGACTACCCTTCGGGAGACCCAGTACTTC. Translation gives CASSPGTTLRETQYF. V is TRBV4-2 and J is TRBJ2-5, with 7 bases lining up with TRBD2. V trimming: 6 bases; J trimming: 5 bases; junction bases outside the gene matches: 12. The germline gives CDR1 LGHNA, CDR2 YNFKEQ. The CDR3 runs 15 residues.

The chain joins TRBV9 to TRBJ1-6; unclear D gene. The CDR3 contains 14 residues. With 2 bases removed from V and 10 bases from J, the gap between germline ends came to 13 bases. Germline assignment: CDR1 SGDLS and CDR2 YYNGEE. The CDR3 coding sequence is TGTGCCAGCAGCGTGGGAGGGTTAAAATCACCCCTCCACTTT. Protein: CASSVGGLKSPLHF.

The V and J genes are TRBV19 and TRBJ2-7, with a tentative D call TRBD1 (6 bases). There are 15 residues in the CDR3. CDR1 is LNHDA, CDR2 SQIVND, per germline (reference sequence). Trimming pared 5 bases from V and 6 bases from J, leaving 20 bases between. CDR3 residues: CASSGSLGQSGEQYF. CDR3 nucleotides: TGTGCCAGTAGTGGGAGCCTAGGACAGTCAGGCGAGCAGTACTTC.

The chain uses TRBV20-1 and TRBJ1-5; 7 bases are a match to TRBD1. The CDR3 covers 13 residues. V was clipped by 3 bases and J by 5 bases; unmatched bases: 4. Per germline, CDR1 DFQATT and CDR2 SNEGSKA (reference sequence). CDR3 bases: TGCAGTGCTAGTGTAGGGGGCGATCAGCCCCAGCATTTT. Encoded protein: CSASVGGDQPQHF.

This chain joins TRBV6-5 and TRBJ1-2, with 11 bases aligning to TRBD1. The J segment lost 7 bases and the V segment lost 4 bases, leaving 8 bases of the junction unmatched. The CDR3 is made up of 15 amino acids. CDR1 and CDR2 (germline): MNHEY, SVGAGI. Here the CDR3 reads CASSSAGTGGFGYTF. The CDR3 DNA sequence: TGTGCCAGCAGTTCCGCCGGGACAGGGGGATTTGGCTACACCTTC.

The rearrangement joins TRBV24-1 to TRBJ2-3, with unresolved D. V lost 3 bases to trimming and J lost 0 bases, with 6 bases between them. The germline gives CDR1 KGHDR, CDR2 SFDVKD. The CDR3 consists of 14 residues. In DNA, the CDR3 is TGTGCCACCAGTGATCCTCGGAGCACAGATACGCAGTATTTT. It codes for CATSDPRSTDTQYF.

The CDR3 loop is CAWSVNRAQETQYF. The CDR3 DNA follows: TGTGCCTGGAGCGTCAACAGGGCCCAAGAGACCCAGTACTTC. This chain links TRBV30 with TRBJ2-5, with D perhaps TRBD1 (6 bases). Germline CDR1 reads GTSNPN; CDR2 reads SVGIG (reference sequence). CDR3 length equals 14 residues. V was shortened by 3 bases and J by 1 base, with 12 bases between the two germline ends.

V and J are TRBV14 and TRBJ2-3; tentatively, D is TRBD1 (5 bases). This CDR3 has 15 amino acids. Germline V gives CDR1 SGHDN, CDR2 FVKESK. V was trimmed by 2 bases and J by 3 bases, leaving 12 bases between them. DNA for the CDR3: TGTGCCAGCAGCCAAACAGGATATCTGACAGATACGCAGTATTTT. Translation gives CASSQTGYLTDTQYF.

The V call is TRBV7-9, the J call TRBJ1-2, with 8 bases fitting TRBD1. The CDR3 is 12 residues long. CDR1 SEHNR and CDR2 FQNEAQ come from the germline V gene (reference sequence). Trimming cost V 5 bases and J 10 bases; bases outside gene matches: 6. The CDR3 DNA reads as TGTGCCAGCAGCACCGGACAGGGTGACTACACCTTC. It is translated as CASSTGQGDYTF. Complete variable domain (other parts from reference TRBV7-9 and TRBJ1-2): DTGVSQNPRHKITKRGQNVTFRCDPISEHNRLYWYRQTLGQGPEFLTYFQNEAQLEKSRLLSDRFSAERPKGSFSTLEIQRTEQGDSAMYLCASSTGQGDYTFGSGTRLTVV.

V is TRBV19 and J is TRBJ2-3, with 10 bases lining up with TRBD1. The CDR3 spans 15 residues. Germline CDR1 reads LNHDA; CDR2 reads SQIVND (reference sequence). Losses at the gene ends were 4 bases for V and 1 base for J; bases not matched to a gene: 2. The CDR3 loop reads CASSTGTGGTDTQYF. For the CDR3, the DNA is TGTGCCAGTAGTACGGGGACAGGGGGCACAGATACGCAGTATTTT.

The rearrangement links TRBV6-5 to TRBJ1-2; D possibly corresponds to TRBD1 (6 bases). Germline lookup yields CDR1 MNHEY and CDR2 SVGAGI. Trimming cost V 6 bases and J 5 bases, with 16 bases left between them. The length of the CDR3 is 14 residues. CDR3: CASSLEQGEYGYTF. The CDR3 nucleotides read TGTGCCAGCAGCCTAGAACAGGGTGAATATGGCTACACCTTC.

The chain combines TRBV28 with TRBJ2-5; 10 bases align to TRBD1. V shed 3 bases and J 2 bases; nucleotides not matched to a gene: 15. Germline assignment: CDR1 MDHEN and CDR2 SYDVKM. The CDR3 loop spans 19 amino acids. This chain's CDR3 is CASSFFWGTGERGQETQYF. CDR3 DNA sequence: TGTGCCAGCAGTTTTTTTTGGGGGACAGGGGAAAGGGGGCAAGAGACCCAGTACTTC.

This clone was detected only a few times. The chain recombines TRBV18 with TRBJ2-7; 7 bases map to TRBD1. The CDR3 has 15 amino acids. In germline, CDR1 is KGHSH, CDR2 LQKENI. The V and J ends lost 3 bases and 7 bases, in that order; junction bases with no gene match: 12. CDR3 sequence (DNA): TGTGCCAGCTCACCTTCGACAGGGCAGACGGGAGAGCAGTACTTC. Its protein is CASSPSTGQTGEQYF. Full variable domain (remainder filled in from reference TRBV18 and TRBJ2-7): NAGVMQNPRHLVRRRGQEARLRCSPMKGHSHVYWYRQLPEEGLKFMVYLQKENIIDESGMPKERFSAEFPKEGPSILRIQQVVRGDSAAYFCASSPSTGQTGEQYFGPGTRLTVT.

V and J are TRBV28 and TRBJ2-1; 9 nucleotides align to TRBD2. This CDR3 comprises 15 residues. Trimming cost V 8 bases and J 6 bases; bases outside gene matches: 11. CDR1 MDHEN and CDR2 SYDVKM come from the germline V gene. CDR3 DNA: TGTGCCAGCTCTAGCCGTCTAGCGGGAATCAATGAGCAGTTCTTC. This gives the protein CASSSRLAGINEQFF.

The gene calls are TRBV7-3 and TRBJ2-7; 9 bases agree with TRBD2. Germline CDR1 is SGHTA and CDR2 is FQGTGA. The CDR3 is 15 amino acids. Trimming removed 1 base from V and 3 bases from J; junction bases left unmatched: 4. The CDR3 reads CASSLMASGIYEQYF. The CDR3 region has the DNA TGTGCCAGCAGCTTAATGGCTAGCGGGATCTACGAGCAGTACTTC.

The chain employs TRBV27 and TRBJ2-1; 9 bases map to TRBD1. Per the germline V gene, CDR1 is MNHEY and CDR2 is SMNVEV (reference sequence). The CDR3 sequence is 13 residues long. V lost 10 bases, J lost 3 bases, and 4 bases stayed unmatched. CDR3 nucleotides: TGTGCCACCCGGGACAGGGACTACAATGAGCAGTTCTTC. Translated: CATRDRDYNEQFF.

This chain links TRBV21-1 with TRBJ2-5; TRBD1, the D gene given by the table, was not confirmed from the DNA. TRBV21-1 is noted as a pseudogene. The length of the CDR3 is 15 residues. The CDR3 reads CASSTVRQGNGTQYF. Written as DNA, the CDR3 is TGTGCCAGCAGCACCGTTCGCCAGGGGAACGGGACCCAGTACTTC.

V usage is TRBV18 and J usage is TRBJ1-4; TRBD1 matches 8 bases. Germline V lookup: CDR1 KGHSH, CDR2 LQKENI. This CDR3 spans 19 amino acids. V shed 4 bases and J 0 bases; nucleotides not matched to a gene: 13. The CDR3 DNA is TGTGCCAGCTCACGACGGACAGGGCAGGATTCCGCAACTAATGAAAAACTGTTTTTT. It translates to CASSRRTGQDSATNEKLFF.

The genes are TRBV7-2 and TRBJ1-4; 10 nucleotides align to TRBD1. Germline-derived CDR1 and CDR2 are SGHTA and FQGNSA. There are 16 residues in the CDR3. V shed 5 bases and J 8 bases; nucleotides not matched to a gene: 11. This CDR3 reads CASSAAPGQGKEKLFF. The CDR3 DNA sequence: TGTGCCAGCAGCGCAGCCCCGGGACAGGGGAAAGAAAAACTGTTTTTT.

V gene TRBV7-9 combines with J gene TRBJ2-5, with 10 bases aligning to TRBD2. This CDR3 has 14 residues. Germline V gene sequence: CDR1 SEHNR, CDR2 FQNEAQ (reference sequence). V dropped 4 bases and J dropped 5; count of bases not matched to a gene: 4. The CDR3 region has the DNA TGTGCCAGCAGCTCAGGACTAGCGGTGGAGACCCAGTACTTC. This translates into CASSSGLAVETQYF.

This chain uses TRBV3-1 (or the pseudogene TRBV3-2) with TRBJ2-1; the match to TRBD2 covers 8 bases. This CDR3 is 12 amino acids long. The ends lost 5 bases at V and 12 bases at J; junction bases unmatched: 6. Germline CDR1 reads LGHDT; CDR2 reads YNNKEL (reference sequence). CDR3 region: CASSEPGGGQFF. DNA of the CDR3: TGTGCCAGCAGCGAACCCGGGGGGGGGCAGTTCTTC.

The CDR3 bases are TGCGCCAGCAGCGGGGGACAGGGGGGCAATGAGCAGTTCTTC. This sequence encodes CASSGGQGGNEQFF. J is TRBJ2-1 and V is TRBV5-1, with TRBD1 identical over 11 bases. CDR3 length: 14 amino acids. Germline lookup yields CDR1 SGHRS and CDR2 YFSETQ. V lost 4 bases and J lost 6; bases outside the gene matches: 3. Using reference TRBV5-1 and TRBJ2-1 for the parts outside the CDR3, the full variable domain is KAGVTQTPRYLIKTRGQQVTLSCSPISGHRSVSWYQQTPGQGLQFLFEYFSETQRNKGNFPGRFSGRQFSNSRSEMNVSTLELGDSALYLCASSGGQGGNEQFFGPGTRLTVL.

This rearrangement joins TRBV10-2 to TRBJ2-4; perhaps TRBD1 as D (6 bases). Between the trimmed V and J ends, which lost 4 bases and 2 bases, there was a span of 12 bases. Germline V gene lookup returns CDR1 WSHSY and CDR2 SAAADI. The CDR3 is 15 residues long. The CDR3 nucleotides are TGCGCCAGCAGTGGCCAACAGGGTACCAAAAACATTCAGTACTTC. It yields the protein CASSGQQGTKNIQYF.

This rearrangement joins TRBV6-8 to TRBJ1-5, with 7 bases matching TRBD1. This CDR3 region has 17 residues. After removal of 2 bases from V and 3 bases from J, the junction contained 10 bases not matched to a gene. Germline CDR1 MNHGY, CDR2 SAAAGT. CDR3 in amino acids: CASSYNGDRVDNQPQHF. The CDR3 DNA follows: TGTGCCAGCAGTTACAATGGAGACAGGGTTGACAATCAGCCCCAGCATTTT.